This T cell receptor (beta chain) was identified in a study of graft-versus-host responses after intestinal transplantation. Study summary: As for transplant type, recipients had multivisceral, liver-intestinal, or isolated intestinal grafts. Anti-thymocyte globulin was used for induction in all recipients, who then took tacrolimus and steroids for 2 to 4 years.

The CDR3 has 13 residues. Trimming stripped 4 bases from V and 9 bases from J, with 11 bases between. With respect to this clone: Its antigen is not identified.

TCRdb's table, derived via immunoSEQ multiplex PCR, lists solely in-frame clones and lacks some. The profile covers tens of thousands of clones, with less than 95% appearing a single time and over 0.15% taken by the ten largest. Study-wide points: The study found high graft-versus-host to host-versus-graft clonal ratios in allografts of patients with graft-donor T cell macrochimerism. Investigators detected GvH clones in recipient marrow, with some emerging earlier in ileum or blood.

Specimen: unstimulated CD4+ T cells sorted from spleen or lymph node cells, collected before transplant. This chain joins TRBV5-7 and TRBJ1-6; the D gene is possibly TRBD1 (6 bases). TRBV5-7 is assigned to the ORF class and has an uncertain function. The source of this sequence is a human donor who was the organ donor for an intestinal transplant. The CDR3 coding sequence is TGTGCCAGCAGCACCGAACAGGGTTCACCCCTCCACTTT. It specifies CASSTEQGSPLHF.